Reported below is one T cell receptor (beta chain). This record comes from a study of CD8+ T cells in alopecia areata. Germline assignment: CDR1 SGHTA and CDR2 FQGNSA. V shed 5 bases and J shed 9 bases, with 25 bases lying between them. The CDR3 consists of 16 residues. cDNA reverse transcribed from extracted RNA served as the sequencing template. Only in-frame clones appear in the TCRdb table, and some are missing; sequencing was by immunoSEQ multiplex PCR. The sample has fewer than 200,000 clones; roughly three fifths are singletons. Treatment: oral pan-JAK inhibitor, 5-10 mg twice daily. Peripheral blood samples and lesional scalp punch biopsies were obtained from alopecia areata patients. Sorting of CD4+ and CD8+ T cells was performed on PBMCs.

This TCR derives from a human donor with alopecia areata. The gene calls are TRBV7-2 and TRBJ2-5; D ambiguous. The source material was CD8+ T cells sorted from blood, sampled at week 24, from a patient treated with tofacitinib. The CDR3 here is CASSPAPLPRAEAQYF. CDR3 nucleotides: TGTGCCAGCAGCCCTGCCCCCCTCCCACGGGCCGAGGCCCAGTACTTC.